This note documents a single T cell receptor beta chain sequence. This specimen belongs to a study of blood T cell repertoires in COVID-19. One Seattle source followed patients from active infection through their disease course. Original processing methods: From reference gene primer amplification, estimates of nucleated cell counts were derived. Profiled with immunoSEQ multiplex PCR; TCRdb holds only in-frame clones, not every one. That table gives V, J and clone size, and the DNA gave D and trimming. The sample contains 120,000 to 150,000 clones, 70% to 90% of which appear only once. With V trimmed by 7 bases and J by 7 bases, 8 bases remained unmatched. Germline values: CDR1 SQVTM, CDR2 ANQGSEA. CDR3 length equals 14 residues.

The V and J genes are TRBV29-1 and TRBJ1-6, with TRBD1 matching 9 bases. This clonotype was obtained from a woman aged 55-75 years with COVID-19, enrolled during active disease. Sequenced input: peripheral blood. The DNA of the CDR3 is TGCAGCGCGGCGACAGGGGGAAGGAATTCACCCCTCCACTTT. It is translated as CSAATGGRNSPLHF.